The 5 T cell receptor beta chains below all came from one sample that was sequenced in a study of blood T cells in healthy people across ages. Then a second PCR, running roughly 7 to 11 cycles, was carried out with a sample-barcoded 5' primer and a J-beta primer mix. TCRdb reprocessed the 5' RACE reads via MiXCR and lists one record per CDR3 protein. Among some 880,000 distinct CDR3 sequences listed, 36% were seen once. The sample was blood. These receptors were collected from a man aged 18 to 29 in good health.

The rearrangement uses TRBV20-1 and TRBJ2-5, with D uncertain. Germline V lookup: CDR1 DFQATT, CDR2 SNEGSKA (reference sequence). The CDR3 sequence is 15 residues long. V lost 0 bases and J 7 bases, leaving 18 bases between the germline ends. The CDR3 here is CSARDRDERTGTQYF. CDR3 bases: TGCAGTGCTAGAGATCGTGATGAGCGTACGGGGACCCAGTACTTC.

This clonotype was picked up a small number of times. The CDR3 sequence is CASSLAQGSEKLFF. The CDR3 DNA sequence: TGTGCCAGCAGCTTAGCACAGGGGAGCGAAAAACTGTTTTTT. The chain uses TRBV7-9 and TRBJ1-4, with TRBD1 identical over 7 bases. The germline gives CDR1 SEHNR, CDR2 FQNEAQ (reference sequence). This CDR3 spans 14 amino acids. Unmatched junction bases numbered 3, after V lost 0 bases and J lost 8 bases.

This chain connects TRBV5-1 to TRBJ2-1; D is unclear. Germline assignment: CDR1 SGHRS and CDR2 YFSETQ. V lost 4 bases and J lost 5, with 10 bases in between. The CDR3 is made up of 13 amino acids. The CDR3 loop reads CASSPELDNEQFF. The CDR3 DNA follows: TGCGCCAGCAGCCCCGAGCTAGACAATGAGCAGTTCTTC.

This clonotype was observed a handful of times. The chain uses TRBV7-2 and TRBJ2-7; D gene uncertain. V was shortened by 1 base and J by 7 bases, with 11 bases between the two germline ends. The CDR3 extends over 13 amino acids. Germline values: CDR1 SGHTA, CDR2 FQGNSA. In nucleotides, the CDR3 is TGTGCCAGCAGCTTAGAAGCCCTGGGAGAGCAGTACTTC. Translating gives CASSLEALGEQYF.

The CDR3 DNA reads as TGCGCCAGCAGTGAGACAGGGATCTACGAGCAGTACTTC. Translation gives CASSETGIYEQYF. The rearrangement uses TRBV10-2 and TRBJ2-7, with a weak D call TRBD1 (6 bases). CDR3 size: 13 residues. Trimming took off 2 bases at V and 3 bases at J, with 8 bases between the two ends. Germline V gene lookup returns CDR1 WSHSY and CDR2 SAAADI.